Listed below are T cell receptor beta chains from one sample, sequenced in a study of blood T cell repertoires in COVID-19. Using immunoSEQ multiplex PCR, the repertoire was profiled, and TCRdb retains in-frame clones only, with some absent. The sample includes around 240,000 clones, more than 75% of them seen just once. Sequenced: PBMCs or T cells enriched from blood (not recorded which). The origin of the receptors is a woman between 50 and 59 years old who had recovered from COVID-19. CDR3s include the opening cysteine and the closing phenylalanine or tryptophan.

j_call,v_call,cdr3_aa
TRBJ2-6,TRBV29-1,CSVGQGTSGANVLTF
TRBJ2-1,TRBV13,CASSGTGEVNEQFF
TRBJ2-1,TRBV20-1,CSATRDEQFF
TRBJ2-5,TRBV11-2,CASRTQGAGYFQETQYF
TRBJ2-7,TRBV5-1,CASRTSGQLREQYF
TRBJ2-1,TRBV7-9,CASSPGTISLAGNHEQFF
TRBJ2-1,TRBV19,CASSIEGGYEQFF
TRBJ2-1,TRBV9,CASSTRQGNEQFF
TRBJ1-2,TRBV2,CASTWGLPGGYTF
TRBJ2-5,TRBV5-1,CASSSRGDYQETQYF
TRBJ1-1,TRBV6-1,CASSEGQGTWAFF
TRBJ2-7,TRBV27,CASSLSSGEGGYEQYF
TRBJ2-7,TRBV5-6,CASSETATYEQYF
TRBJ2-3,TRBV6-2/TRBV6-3,CASSYLGQSTDTQYF
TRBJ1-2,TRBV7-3,CASSAGGAFRGYTF
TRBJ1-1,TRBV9,CASRPALGGGTEAFF
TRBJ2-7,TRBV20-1,CSARGDRSQYF
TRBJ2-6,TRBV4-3,CASSQAYFNPSGANVLTF
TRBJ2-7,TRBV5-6,CASSLGTSAYEQYF
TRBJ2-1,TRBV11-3,CASSSADLLSGVPYNEQFF
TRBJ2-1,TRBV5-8,CASSLQNLAGEQFF
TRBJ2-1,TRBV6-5,CASRLAGGYYNEQFF
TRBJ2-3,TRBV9,CASSPPGTGRPDTQYF
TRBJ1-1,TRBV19,CASSIDLEALSGTEAFF
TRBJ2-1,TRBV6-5,CASSWGGYNEQFF
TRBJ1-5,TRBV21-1,CASSMWDRETDQPQHF
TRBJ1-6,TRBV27,CASSPGQGFYSPLHF
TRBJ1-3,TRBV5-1,CASSLVAGSGNTIYF
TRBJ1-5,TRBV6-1,CASSDTAGRQPQHF
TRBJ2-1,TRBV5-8,CASSLGDSFSSYNEQFF
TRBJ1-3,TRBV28,CASSSADSTGNTIYF
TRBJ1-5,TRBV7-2,CASSLRGNQPQHF
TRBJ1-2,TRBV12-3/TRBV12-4,CASNLGQTYGYTF
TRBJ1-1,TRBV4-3,CASSQAGGLWTEAFF
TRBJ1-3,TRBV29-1,CSVDGGTGSGNTIYF
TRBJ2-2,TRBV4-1,CASSHPDRTGISNTGELFF
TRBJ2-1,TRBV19,CASRLPSGNEQFF
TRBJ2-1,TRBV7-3,CASSLGVQGTTNEQFF
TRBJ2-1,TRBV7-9,CASSLAGGEQFF
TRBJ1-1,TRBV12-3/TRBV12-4,CASSLWEGTEAFF
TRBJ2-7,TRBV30,CAWSVGGVSYEQYF
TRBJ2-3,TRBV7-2,CASTSADTQYF
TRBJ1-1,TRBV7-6,CASSLEPGKVEAFF